Detailed here is one TCR beta chain. This specimen belongs to a study of blood T cell repertoires in COVID-19. This CDR3 is built from 20 residues. The V end lost 4 bases, the J end lost 0 bases, and 25 bases lay between the germline ends. CDR1 and CDR2 (germline): SNHLY, FYNNEI. TCRdb keeps only in-frame clones here, not all; method: immunoSEQ multiplex PCR. In the table there are about 250,000 clones, around 86% of which are singletons. This sequence joins TRBV2 and TRBJ2-1; tentative D call: TRBD2 (7 bases). The sequencing sample was made of peripheral blood. This sequence originates from a woman aged 40 to 55 who had recovered from COVID-19. This CDR3 is CASSGPGAGETVGSYNEQFF. The CDR3, as DNA: TGTGCCAGCAGTGGCCCGGGGGCGGGAGAAACGGTGGGCTCCTACAATGAGCAGTTCTTC.